The 21 T cell receptor beta chains given below trace back to one sample, sequenced in a study of blood T cells in healthy people across ages. For the second PCR, which ran for roughly 6 to 12 cycles, a sample-barcoded 5' primer and a J-beta primer mix were used. TCRdb redid the calling of the 5' RACE reads with MiXCR, one entry per CDR3 protein. This table has about 640,000 distinct CDR3 sequences, 45% to 65% appearing once. The sample taken for sequencing was blood. All receptors come from a man in his sixties in good health.

This clonotype was found a few times. V is TRBV12-3 or TRBV12-4 and J is TRBJ2-3, with 10 bases matching TRBD2. CDR3 length equals 15 residues. J lost 0 bases, V lost 5 bases, and 2 bases had no gene match. This chain's CDR3 is CASSRTSGSTDTQYF. CDR3 nucleotide sequence: TGTGCCAGCAGTCGGACTAGCGGAAGCACAGATACGCAGTATTTT.

This sequence joins TRBV10-1 and TRBJ2-3; no definite D call. The CDR3 contains 17 residues. Trimming took off 0 bases at V and 3 bases at J, with 16 bases between the two ends. Germline loops: CDR1 WNHNN, CDR2 SYGVQD (reference sequence). CDR3 nucleotide sequence: TGCGCCAGCAGTGAGTCGACCGCGGCTCATGAGACAGATACGCAGTATTTT. Protein sequence: CASSESTAAHETDTQYF.

This rearrangement joins TRBV24-1 to TRBJ2-3; no clear D. The V end lost 1 base, the J end lost 1 base, and 8 bases lay between the germline ends. The germline V gene has CDR1 KGHDR and CDR2 SFDVKD. The CDR3 covers 15 residues. The CDR3 region is CATSDFEFGTDTQYF. The CDR3 DNA reads TGTGCCACCAGTGATTTTGAGTTCGGCACAGATACGCAGTATTTT.

The gene calls are TRBV15 and TRBJ1-4; perhaps TRBD1 as D (5 bases). The length of the CDR3 is 17 residues. Trimming cost V 1 base and J 0 bases, with 12 bases left between them. Germline loops: CDR1 LNHNV, CDR2 YYDKDF (reference sequence). The CDR3 region is CATSRGSRATTNEKLFF. The CDR3, as DNA: TGTGCCACCAGCAGAGGAAGCAGGGCCACAACTAATGAAAAACTGTTTTTT.

In the case of this clonotype: The germline gene is not matched at one end of the junction; a read error may be the cause. The chain has TRBV18 and TRBJ2-4; D is possibly TRBD2 (5 bases). CDR3 length equals 15 residues. Germline V gene lookup returns CDR1 KGHSH and CDR2 LQKENI. DNA for the CDR3: TGCGCCAGCTCACCACCGGACTTAGCCAAAAACATTCAGTACTTC. The encoded protein is CASSPPDLAKNIQYF.

This chain joins TRBV2 and TRBJ2-7; a possible D gene is TRBD1 (6 bases). V was clipped by 6 bases and J by 2 bases, with 17 bases between them. Germline V gene data show CDR1 as SNHLY and CDR2 as FYNNEI. This CDR3 comprises 15 residues. CDR3 DNA sequence: TGTGCCAGCAGCAGGCAGGGTGGGGGCGCCTACGAGCAGTACTTC. Amino acids: CASSRQGGGAYEQYF. Looking up the rest from reference TRBV2 and TRBJ2-7 gives the full variable domain: EPEVTQTPSHQVTQMGQEVILRCVPISNHLYFYWYRQILGQKVEFLVSFYNNEISEKSEIFDDQFSVERPDGSNFTLKIRSTKLEDSAMYFCASSRQGGGAYEQYFGPGTRLTVT.

The chain links TRBV29-1 to TRBJ1-5; TRBD1 is a possible D gene (5 bases). The CDR3 length is 15 residues. Trimming left V 8 bases short and J 6 bases short, with 23 bases between. The V gene's germline CDR1 is SQVTM and CDR2 ANQGSEA. The CDR3 protein is CSPMDKTTRSQPQHF. Written as DNA, the CDR3 is TGCAGCCCCATGGACAAAACCACACGGAGTCAGCCCCAGCATTTT.

Many counts were recorded for this clonotype. The CDR3 DNA follows: TGTGCCAGCAGGGGGGACAGCTACGAGCAGTACTTC. Translating gives CASRGDSYEQYF. The J gene is TRBJ2-7, the V gene TRBV2; 7 bases align to TRBD1. Germline values: CDR1 SNHLY, CDR2 FYNNEI. This CDR3 is 12 amino acids long. J gave up 3 bases and V 6 bases, and 2 bases lay outside the gene matches.

The chain carries TRBV6-1 and TRBJ2-5; 13 nucleotides align to TRBD2. The trim removed 8 bases at V and 2 bases at J, leaving 11 bases unmatched. The CDR3 contains 17 residues. The germline V gene encodes CDR1 MNHNS and CDR2 SASEGT. In DNA form, the CDR3 reads TGTGCCAGCCTCCGACTAGCGGGGGGCACCAGTCAAGAGACCCAGTACTTC. As protein: CASLRLAGGTSQETQYF.

This chain joins TRBV20-1 and TRBJ2-5; D unresolved. The DNA end lines up better with TRBJ2-7; the J call may be wrong. Germline V CDR1 and CDR2: DFQATT, SNEGSKA (reference sequence). The CDR3 runs 13 residues. This CDR3 is CSAQLPPRDEQYF. CDR3 sequence (DNA): TGCAGTGCCCAACTTCCCCCTAGAGACGAGCAGTACTTC.

This chain joins TRBV3-1 and TRBJ2-5; 7 bases match TRBD2. The germline gives CDR1 LGHDT, CDR2 YNNKEL (reference sequence). V gave up 6 bases and J gave up 5 bases; unmatched junction bases: 12. The CDR3 has 15 residues. This chain's CDR3 is CASSLRRSGGETQYF. The CDR3 DNA reads as TGTGCCAGCAGTCTACGGCGTTCCGGGGGGGAGACCCAGTACTTC.

The V call is TRBV20-1, the J call TRBJ1-1; D may be TRBD1 (5 bases). Germline CDR1 reads DFQATT; CDR2 reads SNEGSKA (reference sequence). The CDR3 spans 12 residues. Trimming removed 1 base from V and 8 bases from J, with 11 bases in between. CDR3 DNA: TGCAGTGCTAGAGGTCAGGGAGGCGAAGCTTTCTTT. This gives the protein CSARGQGGEAFF.

The chain recombines TRBV27 with TRBJ2-1, with D perhaps matching TRBD1 (6 bases). Trimming left V 6 bases short and J 2 bases short, with 14 bases between. CDR3 length: 15 amino acids. Germline lookup yields CDR1 MNHEY and CDR2 SMNVEV (reference sequence). DNA for the CDR3: TGTGCCAGCAGGGGTGGGGCAGGGGCCTACAATGAGCAGTTCTTC. Encoded protein: CASRGGAGAYNEQFF.

This clonotype came up a few times. The DNA for the CDR3 is TGCAGTGCTAGAGAAGAGGGGCGCTCTGGGGCCAACGTCCTGACTTTC. Translation: CSAREEGRSGANVLTF. The J gene is TRBJ2-6, the V gene TRBV20-1; D tentatively reads TRBD1 or TRBD2 (5 bases each). Looked up from germline, CDR1 is DFQATT and CDR2 is SNEGSKA (reference sequence). CDR3 size: 16 residues. V lost 0 bases to trimming and J lost 0 bases, with 9 bases between them.

The rearrangement joins TRBV3-1 to TRBJ2-1; 7 bases fit TRBD2. This CDR3 has 14 residues. The ends lost 5 bases at V and 7 bases at J; junction bases unmatched: 8. Germline CDR1 LGHDT, CDR2 YNNKEL (reference sequence). CDR3 residues: CASSGLVSVNEQFF. The CDR3 bases are TGTGCCAGCAGCGGACTAGTGAGTGTGAATGAGCAGTTCTTC.

The chain carries TRBV6-4 and TRBJ2-1; 10 positions match TRBD2. Germline CDR1 reads MRHNA; CDR2 reads SNTAGT. Trimming at V came to 4 bases and at J to 6 bases, leaving 6 bases not matched to a gene. The CDR3 extends over 15 amino acids. CDR3 in DNA: TGTGCCAGCAGTGCGCTAGCGGGGGCCTTCAATGAGCAGTTCTTC. It translates to CASSALAGAFNEQFF.

In its sample, this clonotype was seen a few times. The chain employs TRBV11-2 and TRBJ2-1; D is uncertain. The CDR3 covers 13 residues. Germline CDR1 is SGHAT and CDR2 is FQNNGV. V gave up 0 bases and J gave up 7 bases, with 7 bases separating them. CDR3 residues: CASSLDPWNEQFF. CDR3 coding DNA: TGTGCCAGCAGCTTAGACCCCTGGAATGAGCAGTTCTTC.

The chain recombines TRBV9 with TRBJ2-6; tentative D call: TRBD2 (5 bases). This CDR3 contains 17 residues. V gave up 4 bases and J gave up 0 bases, with 14 bases separating them. Germline assignment: CDR1 SGDLS and CDR2 YYNGEE. CDR3 nucleotide sequence: TGTGCCAGCAGCCCCCTTGGACGGGGCTCTGGGGCCAACGTCCTGACTTTC. Residues: CASSPLGRGSGANVLTF.

The chain couples TRBV5-1 to TRBJ2-3; 8 bases align to TRBD2. V lost 4 bases and J lost 1; bases outside the gene matches: 2. This CDR3 comprises 14 residues. Germline CDR1 and CDR2: SGHRS and YFSETQ. Here the CDR3 reads CASSVTSGTDTQYF. CDR3 DNA sequence: TGCGCCAGCAGCGTGACTAGCGGCACAGATACGCAGTATTTT.

With respect to this clonotype: The junction departs from germline at one end; a sequencing error may be responsible. This chain uses TRBV4-2 with TRBJ2-1; D is ambiguous. The CDR3 consists of 15 residues. The germline CDR1 and CDR2 sequences are LGHNA and YNFKEQ. The CDR3 DNA reads TGTGCCAGTAGCCAAGACCCCCAACGGCTCGGTGAGCAGTTCTTC. Its protein is CASSQDPQRLGEQFF.

This clonotype was observed a handful of times. The genes are TRBV29-1 and TRBJ2-1; TRBD2 agrees at 9 bases. This CDR3 has 18 residues. Germline loops: CDR1 SQVTM, CDR2 ANQGSEA. The junction had 11 bases not matched to a gene; V was cut back by 1 base and J by 1 base. The CDR3 loop is CSVEGWGSGGGSYNEQFF. CDR3 in DNA: TGCAGCGTTGAAGGGTGGGGTAGCGGGGGTGGTTCCTACAATGAGCAGTTCTTC.